The clone carrying this T cell receptor (beta chain) came up many times. This specimen belongs to a study of identical twins. The CDR3 is 13 residues long. Trimming took off 6 bases at V and 7 bases at J, with 13 bases between the two ends. CDR1 MNHEY and CDR2 SVGAGI come from the germline V gene. A single record per CDR3 protein comes from TCRdb applying MiXCR to the 5' RACE reads. The sample yields some 900,000 distinct CDR3 sequences, roughly an eighth seen once. These data were also reused for a study on yellow fever vaccine responses in identical twins.

The receptor was derived from a woman under 30 in good health. This chain uses TRBV6-5 with TRBJ2-1; D possibly uses TRBD1 or TRBD2 (6 bases each). The sample taken for sequencing was PBMCs. CDR3 region: CASSYGGGNEQFF. CDR3 nucleotides: TGTGCCAGCAGCTACGGAGGGGGAAATGAGCAGTTCTTC.